This TCR beta chain was found in a study of human T cells and chemical hapten exposure. Looking at the study overall: Investigators sensitized around 2 cm by around 2 cm of upper inner arm skin with 2% DPC.

MiXCR was run by TCRdb on the RACE reads, yielding one entry per CDR3 protein. Counted here are tens of thousands of distinct CDR3 sequences, about 8% occurring once; the ten biggest clones make up roughly 3%. The J segment lost 4 bases and the V segment lost 7 bases, leaving 19 bases of the junction unmatched. This CDR3 has 17 amino acids. As to time point: patch test 2, 6 weeks after DPC sensitization. Treatment of the sample: therapeutic diphenylcyclopropenone sensitization with weekly scalp DPC. The chain joins TRBV12-3 or TRBV12-4 to TRBJ2-7; TRBD2 agrees at 7 bases. Sequenced material: whole blood, taken in connection with sensitization to the hapten diphenylcyclopropenone (DPC). This receptor was taken from a woman between 50 and 59 years old with alopecia areata. Some clones in this sample may be carry-over from other donors' samples. The DNA of the CDR3 is TGTGCCAGCATCCCCCCCCCGGCGGGGGACGGACAATACGAGCAGTACTTC. As protein: CASIPPPAGDGQYEQYF.